These T cell receptor beta chains were read from a single sample in a study of cytomegalovirus exposure and HLA in healthy donors. The table came from immunoSEQ multiplex PCR; TCRdb's copy has only in-frame clones and leaves some out. In the table there are approximately 150,000 clones, 70% to 85% of which are singletons. Sequenced sample: PBMCs. Every receptor here comes from a middle-aged man in good health and CMV-seronegative. The CDR3 runs from the conserved cysteine through the conserved F or W. The D gene is left open where the match is weak. Clone sizes are given selectively: once, few, many, or a class where the clone is expanded.

v_call	j_call	clone_size	d_call	cdr3_aa	cdr3_nt
TRBV15	TRBJ2-7	.	TRBD1	CATSYTLGGTGTGGYEQYF	TGTGCCACCAGCTACACGTTGGGGGGAACCGGGACAGGGGGCTACGAGCAGTACTTC
TRBV10-2	TRBJ1-5	few	.	CASSLQGSIQPQHF	TGCGCCAGCAGTTTGCAGGGGAGTATTCAGCCCCAGCATTTT
TRBV2	TRBJ2-4	.	TRBD1	CASSEQGAGAKNSQYF	TGTGCCAGCAGTGAGCAGGGGGCCGGGGCCAAAAACAGTCAGTACTTC
TRBV5-4	TRBJ1-1	.	.	CASSLGRLEPFF	TGTGCCAGCAGCTTGGGGCGACTAGAACCTTTCTTT
TRBV2	TRBJ2-2	few	.	CATSGLINTGELFF	TGTGCTACCTCAGGACTAATTAACACCGGGGAGCTGTTTTTT
TRBV4-1	TRBJ2-5	.	.	CASSQDPVQGFETQYF	TGCGCCAGCAGCCAAGATCCAGTCCAGGGTTTCGAGACCCAGTACTTC
TRBV5-4	TRBJ1-2	.	TRBD1	CASSSPGQRNYGYTF	TGTGCCAGCAGCTCCCCGGGACAGCGGAACTATGGCTACACCTTC
TRBV11-2	TRBJ2-2	.	.	CASSLTGQYTGELFF	TGTGCCAGCAGCTTGACAGGCCAATACACCGGGGAGCTGTTTTTT
TRBV4-3	TRBJ1-6	few	TRBD1	CASSQGTGDGSPLHF	TGCGCCAGCAGCCAAGGGACAGGGGATGGTTCACCCCTCCACTTT
TRBV7-2	TRBJ2-5	few	TRBD2	CASSYAPSGQETQYF	TGTGCCAGCAGCTATGCTCCTAGCGGACAAGAGACCCAGTACTTC
TRBV29-1	TRBJ2-6	few	.	CSVLQVSGANGLTF	TGCAGCGTTTTGCAGGTCTCTGGGGCCAACGGCCTGACTTTC
TRBV6-1	TRBJ2-7	.	.	CASSQRWEQYF	TGTGCCAGCAGCCAGCGCTGGGAGCAGTACTTC
TRBV7-9	TRBJ2-4	few	TRBD1	CASSFAGTGDSQYF	TGTGCCAGCAGCTTCGCCGGGACAGGCGACAGTCAGTACTTC
TRBV10-3	TRBJ1-1	.	TRBD1	CAISGTGPMNTEAFF	TGTGCCATCAGTGGGACAGGACCCATGAACACTGAAGCTTTCTTT
TRBV4-2	TRBJ2-5	few	TRBD2	CASSQEASGGPETQYF	TGTGCCAGCAGCCAAGAGGCTAGCGGGGGCCCAGAGACCCAGTACTTC
TRBV10-1	TRBJ2-2	.	.	CASSPGGSGDSTGELFF	TGCGCCAGCAGCCCCGGGGGTAGCGGAGACTCCACCGGGGAGCTGTTTTTT
TRBV2	TRBJ2-7	.	TRBD2	CANLCEGTSGTTPRHEQYF	TGTGCCAACCTGTGCGAGGGGACTAGCGGGACGACTCCTAGGCACGAGCAGTACTTC
TRBV18	TRBJ2-1	.	TRBD1	CASSRGQGAYNEQFF	TGTGCCAGCTCACGCGGACAGGGGGCCTACAATGAGCAGTTCTTC
TRBV11-1	TRBJ2-2	.	TRBD1	CASTDRVPGELFF	TGTGCCAGCACCGACAGGGTACCCGGGGAGCTGTTTTTT
TRBV27	TRBJ2-7	.	TRBD1	CASSFGTGSEQYF	TGTGCCAGTTCCTTCGGGACAGGGTCCGAGCAGTACTTC
TRBV12-2	TRBJ1-1	.	.	CASRPSTGLEAFF	TGTGCAAGTCGCCCCTCGACAGGGCTTGAAGCTTTCTTT
TRBV11-3	TRBJ1-1	.	.	CASSPTGSEAFF	TGTGCCAGCAGCCCCACGGGATCTGAAGCTTTCTTT
TRBV7-3	TRBJ1-4	.	TRBD1	CASSVRDRGPTNEKLFF	TGTGCCAGCAGCGTACGCGACAGGGGGCCGACTAATGAAAAACTGTTTTTT
TRBV4-2	TRBJ2-3	.	.	CASSQEEGRTDTQYF	TGTGCCAGCAGCCAAGAAGAGGGTCGCACAGATACGCAGTATTTT
TRBV4-1	TRBJ1-2	.	TRBD1	CASSQGQGFYGYTF	TGCGCCAGCAGCCAGGGACAGGGATTCTATGGCTACACCTTC
TRBV6-6	TRBJ2-3	.	TRBD2	CASSRTSGGAPDTQYF	TGTGCCAGCAGTCGAACTAGCGGGGGGGCCCCAGATACGCAGTATTTT
TRBV28	TRBJ1-4	few	.	CASNGGTNEKLFF	TGTGCCAGCAATGGGGGGACTAATGAAAAACTGTTTTTT
TRBV18	TRBJ2-2	.	TRBD1	CASSPWDRGPPTGELFF	TGTGCCAGCTCACCCTGGGACAGGGGGCCTCCCACCGGGGAGCTGTTTTTT
TRBV7-8	TRBJ2-3	.	TRBD1	CASSPRQGATDTQYF	TGTGCCAGCAGCCCCCGACAGGGGGCCACAGATACGCAGTATTTT
TRBV5-1	TRBJ1-2	few	.	CASSSGQTNYGYTF	TGCGCCAGCAGCTCTGGACAGACTAACTATGGCTACACCTTC
TRBV30	TRBJ2-2	.	TRBD1	CAYRGENTGELFF	TGTGCCTACAGGGGCGAGAACACCGGGGAGCTGTTTTTT
TRBV4-1	TRBJ2-2	.	TRBD2	CASSRPGASGATGELFF	TGCGCCAGCAGCCGACCCGGGGCTAGCGGGGCCACCGGGGAGCTGTTTTTT
TRBV19	TRBJ1-2	once	.	CASRDGLSGYTF	TGTGCCAGTAGGGATGGACTGAGCGGCTACACCTTC
TRBV5-8	TRBJ2-3	few	TRBD1	CASSPATGGPTDTQYF	TGTGCCAGCAGCCCAGCGACAGGGGGCCCGACAGATACGCAGTATTTT
TRBV5-1	TRBJ2-5	few	.	CASSLEVSLQETQYF	TGCGCCAGCAGCTTGGAAGTGAGCCTCCAAGAGACCCAGTACTTC
TRBV5-1	TRBJ2-1	.	TRBD1	CASSWQGDEQFF	TGCGCCAGCAGCTGGCAGGGGGATGAGCAGTTCTTC
TRBV5-1	TRBJ2-3	.	TRBD2	CASSAGGHTDTQYF	TGCGCCAGCAGCGCGGGGGGGCACACAGATACGCAGTATTTT
TRBV2	TRBJ1-1	.	TRBD1	CASNGQGWVEAFF	TGTGCCAGCAATGGACAGGGGTGGGTTGAAGCTTTCTTT
TRBV25-1	TRBJ2-7	.	.	CASSESKVGSEQYF	TGTGCCAGCAGTGAATCGAAGGTTGGGAGTGAGCAGTACTTC
TRBV27	TRBJ2-7	.	.	CASSSRLNSYEQYF	TGTGCCAGCAGTTCCCGACTGAATTCCTACGAGCAGTACTTC
TRBV6-5	TRBJ1-1	few	.	CASIGGASMNTEAFF	TGTGCCAGCATCGGGGGGGCATCGATGAACACTGAAGCTTTCTTT